These 7 T cell receptor beta chains came from one sample sequenced in a study of T cell responses to AZD1222 COVID-19 vaccine. Profiling relied on immunoSEQ multiplex PCR, and the TCRdb table lists in-frame clones only, not all of them. The data show about 25,000 clones, over 75% seen once. Sequencing was performed on peripheral blood, taken 28 days after the second AZD1222 dose. All receptors derive from an adult who received the AZD1222 COVID-19 vaccine.

This chain connects TRBV30 to TRBJ1-1; 7 nucleotides align to TRBD1. CDR3 length: 13 residues. Trimming removed 2 bases from V and 6 bases from J; junction bases left unmatched: 6. The germline V gene has CDR1 GTSNPN and CDR2 SVGIG (reference sequence). The CDR3 region is CAWSIGRGPEAFF. The DNA of the CDR3 is TGTGCCTGGAGTATTGGGAGGGGGCCTGAAGCTTTCTTT.

The chain recombines TRBV11-3 with TRBJ2-5; no definite D call. Germline CDR1 reads SGHNT; CDR2 reads YENEEA. The V end was cut by 5 bases, the J end by 4 bases, with 11 bases between. The CDR3 spans 13 residues. The CDR3 spells CASSIRWGETQYF. CDR3 coding DNA: TGTGCCAGCAGCATTAGGTGGGGAGAGACCCAGTACTTC.

The V call is TRBV6-2 or TRBV6-3, the J call TRBJ2-1; 7 bases map to TRBD1. Germline V CDR1 and CDR2: MNHEY, SVGEGT. With V trimmed by 3 bases and J by 7 bases, 3 bases remained unmatched. The CDR3 has 13 amino acids. The CDR3 spells CASSYLQGNEQFF. CDR3 DNA: TGTGCCAGCAGTTATCTACAGGGGAATGAGCAGTTCTTC.

The chain has TRBV28 and TRBJ2-7, with TRBD2 matching 13 bases. Germline V gene sequence: CDR1 MDHEN, CDR2 SYDVKM. The length of the CDR3 is 16 residues. The V and J ends lost 6 bases and 2 bases, in that order; junction bases with no gene match: 7. The CDR3 DNA reads as TGTGCCAGCAGCACCGGGACTAGCGGGAAAACCTACGAGCAGTACTTC. Translated: CASSTGTSGKTYEQYF.

Only one count was recorded for this clone. This chain connects TRBV7-6 to TRBJ2-2, with 7 bases that match TRBD2. The CDR3 covers 15 residues. Germline V gene data show CDR1 as SGHVS and CDR2 as FNYEAQ. V dropped 4 bases and J dropped 0; count of bases not matched to a gene: 2. The CDR3 nucleotides read TGTGCCAGCAGCTCGGGACTACCGAACACCGGGGAGCTGTTTTTT. This encodes CASSSGLPNTGELFF.

The chain uses TRBV11-2 and TRBJ2-5; 7 bases are shared with TRBD2. The ends lost 1 base at V and 5 bases at J; junction bases unmatched: 4. CDR1 and CDR2 from the germline V gene are SGHAT and FQNNGV. The CDR3 is 14 amino acids. The CDR3 DNA reads TGTGCCAGCAGCTTAGTGGGGGGGACCGAGACCCAGTACTTC. It specifies CASSLVGGTETQYF.

The gene calls are TRBV7-2 and TRBJ2-5, with 10 nucleotides matching TRBD2. This CDR3 has 15 amino acids. The ends lost 5 bases at V and 0 bases at J; junction bases unmatched: 3. CDR1 is SGHTA, CDR2 FQGNSA, per germline. The CDR3 spells CASSRTSGYQETQYF. Written as DNA, the CDR3 is TGTGCCAGCAGCCGGACTAGCGGCTACCAAGAGACCCAGTACTTC.